A single sample is the source of the 29 T cell receptor beta chains below, sequenced in a study of CD8 T cells in ankylosing spondylitis. TCRdb redid the calling of the 5' RACE reads with MiXCR, one entry per CDR3 protein. The data show under 250,000 distinct CDR3 sequences, about 10% seen once. Source material: blood, either unsorted or a sorted T cell fraction (not recorded which). These receptors were taken from a male donor with ankylosing spondylitis or in good health (not recorded which).

Many counts were recorded for this clonotype. This chain connects TRBV5-6 to TRBJ2-1; 11 bases agree with TRBD2. Trimming removed 2 bases from V and 5 bases from J; junction bases left unmatched: 3. Germline loops: CDR1 SGHDT, CDR2 YYEEEE. This CDR3 contains 15 residues. The CDR3 spells CASSFPSGGHNEQFF. The CDR3 DNA sequence: TGTGCCAGCAGCTTCCCTAGCGGGGGGCACAATGAGCAGTTCTTC.

CDR3 loop: CASSFRLAGGEQFF. In DNA form, the CDR3 reads TGTGCCAGCAGCTTTCGACTAGCGGGAGGGGAGCAGTTCTTC. The chain employs TRBV7-9 and TRBJ2-1; 14 bases fit TRBD2. Germline V gene data show CDR1 as SEHNR and CDR2 as FQNEAQ (reference sequence). After removal of 3 bases from V and 10 bases from J, the junction contained 2 bases not matched to a gene. The CDR3 contains 14 residues.

The table lists this clonotype with many counts. An end of the junction does not agree with germline; a read error may underlie this. The J gene is TRBJ2-7, the V gene TRBV10-3; D ambiguous. The CDR3 runs 13 residues. Germline V gene sequence: CDR1 ENHRY, CDR2 SYGVKD. CDR3 nucleotide sequence: TGTGTCATCAGTGAGTTTCGGAGCGACGAGCAGTACTTC. Translated, it gives CVISEFRSDEQYF.

This clonotype came up many times. The chain couples TRBV5-5 to TRBJ2-2; 8 nucleotides agree with TRBD2. Per the germline V gene, CDR1 is SGHKS and CDR2 is YYEKEE (reference sequence). The CDR3 consists of 16 residues. Unmatched junction bases numbered 7, after V lost 4 bases and J lost 2 bases. This chain's CDR3 is CASSQVSGTNTGELFF. CDR3 in DNA: TGTGCCAGCAGCCAGGTTAGCGGGACAAACACCGGGGAGCTGTTTTTT.

This clonotype was seen repeatedly, ten times or more. J is TRBJ2-3 and V is TRBV6-4, with D perhaps matching TRBD1 (6 bases). This CDR3 comprises 15 residues. With 5 bases removed from V and 2 bases from J, the gap between germline ends came to 14 bases. The germline V gene has CDR1 MRHNA and CDR2 SNTAGT. The CDR3 DNA sequence: TGTGCCAGCAGTCGCCAGGGGATAATCACAGATACGCAGTATTTT. Translation: CASSRQGIITDTQYF.

The V gene is TRBV7-9, the J gene TRBJ1-6; a possible D gene is TRBD1 (5 bases). This CDR3 spans 15 amino acids. Germline V gene data show CDR1 as SEHNR and CDR2 as FQNEAQ (reference sequence). Trimming removed 1 base from V and 11 bases from J, with 15 bases in between. The CDR3 DNA sequence: TGTGCCAGCAGCTTAGTAGAGGGACTTAACACACCCCTCCACTTT. Translating gives CASSLVEGLNTPLHF.

At least ten counts were recorded for this clonotype. The chain combines TRBV12-3 or TRBV12-4 with TRBJ1-1, with no clear D. The CDR3 loop spans 16 amino acids. Trimming pared 1 base from V and 1 base from J, leaving 13 bases between. The CDR3 region is CASSLGSHHKNTEAFF. CDR3 nucleotides: TGTGCCAGCAGTTTAGGTTCCCACCATAAGAACACTGAAGCTTTCTTT.

Ten or more counts support this clonotype. This sequence joins TRBV12-3 or TRBV12-4 and TRBJ2-3; D might be TRBD2 (6 bases). This CDR3 spans 14 amino acids. The V end lost 6 bases, the J end lost 4 bases, and 14 bases lay between the germline ends. CDR3 nucleotides: TGTGCCAGCAGGTTTCGGACTAACCCAGATACGCAGTATTTT. The encoded protein is CASRFRTNPDTQYF.

V is TRBV30 and J is TRBJ2-5; 9 positions agree with TRBD1. The CDR3 is made up of 13 amino acids. V was pared by 3 bases and J by 5 bases, with 4 bases of the junction left unmatched. Germline V gene data show CDR1 as GTSNPN and CDR2 as SVGIG (reference sequence). Here the CDR3 DNA reads TGTGCCTGGAGGGACAGGGGCTGGGAGACCCAGTACTTC. It encodes CAWRDRGWETQYF.

The CDR3 here is CASSGSGRTDTQYF. The CDR3 DNA reads TGTGCCAGCAGTGGTAGCGGGAGGACAGATACGCAGTATTTT. The chain employs TRBV11-2 and TRBJ2-3; TRBD2 agrees at 10 bases. V lost 6 bases and J lost 3; bases outside the gene matches: 3. CDR1 and CDR2 from the germline V gene are SGHAT and FQNNGV. This CDR3 is 14 amino acids long.

At least ten counts were recorded for this clonotype. V is TRBV20-1 and J is TRBJ2-7, with unresolved D. Trimming shortened V by 2 bases and J by 1 base, and 12 bases separated the two germline ends. This CDR3 is built from 14 residues. The germline CDR1 and CDR2 sequences are DFQATT and SNEGSKA (reference sequence). CDR3 region: CSARSAHRSYEQYF. Here the CDR3 DNA reads TGCAGTGCTAGATCCGCCCACAGATCCTACGAGCAGTACTTC.

This clonotype was found a few times. The rearrangement uses TRBV6-1 and TRBJ2-5; 7 bases line up with TRBD1. The V and J ends lost 7 bases and 0 bases, in that order; junction bases with no gene match: 11. This CDR3 comprises 16 residues. CDR1 and CDR2 from the germline V gene are MNHNS and SASEGT. The chain's CDR3 is CASNPRQGSHQETQYF. The DNA for the CDR3 is TGTGCCAGCAATCCTAGACAGGGTTCCCACCAAGAGACCCAGTACTTC.

Many counts were recorded for this clonotype. The rearrangement joins TRBV20-1 to TRBJ2-4, with TRBD2 matching 9 bases. This CDR3 is built from 14 residues. With V trimmed by 1 base and J by 5 bases, 3 bases remained unmatched. The germline V gene encodes CDR1 DFQATT and CDR2 SNEGSKA (reference sequence). CDR3 sequence reads: CSARGRGGENIQYF. In DNA form, the CDR3 reads TGCAGTGCTAGAGGGCGGGGGGGCGAAAACATTCAGTACTTC.

Regarding this clonotype: A much larger clone differs by one base, so this may be a read error. CDR3 nucleotide sequence: TGCAGTGGTGATCCGGGAGTAGCGGGAGTAGGGGACGAGCAGTACTTC. It is translated as CSGDPGVAGVGDEQYF. This chain joins TRBV20-1 and TRBJ2-7; 9 bases agree with TRBD2. CDR3 length: 16 residues. The V gene end was trimmed by 7 bases and the J gene end by 5 bases; junction bases not matched to a gene: 18. The germline gives CDR1 DFQATT, CDR2 SNEGSKA (reference sequence).

This clonotype was seen ten or more times. The chain has TRBV11-2 and TRBJ2-7, with a tentative D call TRBD2 (5 bases). Trimming left V 1 base short and J 12 bases short, with 22 bases between. Germline lookup yields CDR1 SGHAT and CDR2 FQNNGV. The CDR3 is 15 amino acids. The CDR3 region is CASSLAPGSASPRYF. In nucleotides, the CDR3 is TGTGCCAGCAGCTTAGCCCCGGGTAGCGCGAGCCCTAGGTACTTC.

This clonotype was detected ten times or more. CDR3 nucleotide sequence: TGTGCCAGCAGCGTAGAGGGCCCGAACGAAGAGACCCAGTACTTC. As protein: CASSVEGPNEETQYF. The V gene is TRBV9, the J gene TRBJ2-5; D is unclear. The germline CDR1 and CDR2 sequences are SGDLS and YYNGEE. This CDR3 is built from 15 residues. V lost 0 bases, J lost 3 bases, and 12 bases lay in between.

This clonotype has ten or more counts. The V call is TRBV5-1, the J call TRBJ2-5, with D perhaps assigned TRBD1 or TRBD2 (5 bases each). There are 14 residues in the CDR3. With 2 bases removed from V and 3 bases from J, the gap between germline ends came to 11 bases. Germline V CDR1 and CDR2: SGHRS, YFSETQ. CDR3 bases: TGCGCCAGCAGCTTAACGGGACCAGAAGAGACCCAGTACTTC. Translating it yields CASSLTGPEETQYF.

This clonotype was recorded a few times. This chain links TRBV7-2 with TRBJ2-5; 7 bases align to TRBD1. The CDR3 spans 14 residues. Germline CDR1 and CDR2: SGHTA and FQGNSA. V lost 5 bases, J lost 5 bases, and 8 bases stayed unmatched. The DNA of the CDR3 is TGTGCCAGCAGCCCAGCGACAGGGACGGAGACCCAGTACTTC. Its translation is CASSPATGTETQYF.

This clonotype turned up a few times. V and J are TRBV27 and TRBJ2-6; unclear D gene. V lost 6 bases, J lost 0 bases, and 9 bases lay in between. The CDR3 totals 15 residues. CDR1 and CDR2 from the germline V gene are MNHEY and SMNVEV (reference sequence). CDR3 DNA: TGTGCCAGCAGCAGATTGGGCTCTGGGGCCAACGTCCTGACTTTC. As protein: CASSRLGSGANVLTF.

This clonotype appeared many times. The V gene is TRBV10-3, the J gene TRBJ1-1; TRBD1 is a possible D gene (6 bases). The CDR3 length is 13 residues. The V and J ends lost 3 bases and 5 bases respectively, with 10 bases between them. Germline lookup yields CDR1 ENHRY and CDR2 SYGVKD. CDR3 DNA sequence: TGTGCCATCAGTGAACAGAGGGGGACTGAAGCTTTCTTT. Translation gives CAISEQRGTEAFF.

Remarks on this clonotype: With a much larger clone just one base away, this may be a read error. This rearrangement joins TRBV6-2 or TRBV6-3 to TRBJ2-1; D tentatively reads TRBD1 or TRBD2 (5 bases each). Between the trimmed V and J ends, which lost 6 bases and 0 bases, there was a span of 6 bases. CDR1 MNHEY and CDR2 SVGEGT come from the germline V gene. The CDR3 extends over 13 amino acids. CDR3 nucleotides: TGTGCCAGCAGGGGGGACTCCTACAATGAGCAGTTCTTC. Amino acid sequence: CASRGDSYNEQFF.

This clonotype has a count of ten or more. V is TRBV20-1 and J is TRBJ2-3; D might be TRBD1 (6 bases). V was trimmed by 6 bases and J by 2 bases, leaving 12 bases between them. The V gene's germline CDR1 is DFQATT and CDR2 SNEGSKA (reference sequence). The length of the CDR3 is 13 residues. As DNA, the CDR3 is TGCAGTGCGTTGGACAGCCTCACAGATACGCAGTATTTT. Residues: CSALDSLTDTQYF.

In this sample, this clonotype turned up a few times. V usage is TRBV29-1 and J usage is TRBJ2-5; D unresolved. The germline gives CDR1 SQVTM, CDR2 ANQGSEA. The CDR3 sequence is 14 residues long. V lost 5 bases and J 4 bases, leaving 17 bases between the germline ends. CDR3 amino acids: CSVLPGPSRETQYF. DNA for the CDR3: TGCAGCGTTCTCCCGGGCCCCTCGAGAGAGACCCAGTACTTC.

This clonotype occurred many times. V is TRBV29-1 and J is TRBJ1-4, with a tentative D call TRBD1 (5 bases). Trimming shortened V by 1 base and J by 10 bases, and 10 bases separated the two germline ends. Per the germline V gene, CDR1 is SQVTM and CDR2 is ANQGSEA. The length of the CDR3 is 12 residues. The CDR3 nucleotides are TGCAGCGTTGAAGGTCCGGGGGGAAAACTGTTTTTT. Its translation is CSVEGPGGKLFF.

This clonotype was recorded many times. The chain joins TRBV25-1 to TRBJ2-2, with D uncertain. CDR3 length: 14 residues. Looked up from germline, CDR1 is MGHDK and CDR2 is SYGVNS. V lost 4 bases and J lost 3, with 9 bases in between. The DNA of the CDR3 is TGTGCCAGCAGTGCTAATGCCGACACCGGGGAGCTGTTTTTT. Translating it yields CASSANADTGELFF.

This clonotype was picked up many times. The genes are TRBV5-1 and TRBJ2-4, with 8 nucleotides matching TRBD1. The CDR3 contains 15 residues. Germline V gene data show CDR1 as SGHRS and CDR2 as YFSETQ. V was pared by 4 bases and J by 6 bases, with 9 bases of the junction left unmatched. In DNA, the CDR3 is TGCGCCAGCAGCCCGGGGACAGGTGGTGGAAACATTCAGTACTTC. Translating it yields CASSPGTGGGNIQYF.

This clonotype turned up a few times. J is TRBJ2-7 and V is TRBV12-3 or TRBV12-4; D could derive from TRBD1 or TRBD2 (5 bases each). The V end was cut by 6 bases, the J end by 5 bases, with 14 bases between. The length of the CDR3 is 13 residues. The CDR3 reads CASSPGPLNEQYF. CDR3 DNA sequence: TGTGCCAGCAGCCCGGGACCCCTAAACGAGCAGTACTTC.

This clonotype has ten or more counts. A much bigger clone sits one base away, suggesting this may be a read error. The rearrangement uses TRBV6-5 and TRBJ2-6, with D hard to call. V dropped 4 bases and J dropped 1 base, with 11 bases sitting between them. The CDR3 contains 16 residues. Germline CDR1 is MNHEY and CDR2 is SVGAGI. The CDR3 nucleotides are TGTGCCAGCAGTTGCTCGATCGGGTCTGGGGCCAACGTCCTGACTTTC. The encoded protein is CASSCSIGSGANVLTF.

This clonotype showed up many times. The chain couples TRBV5-1 to TRBJ2-5, with 9 bases matching TRBD2. V lost 0 bases to trimming and J lost 5 bases; unmatched junction nucleotides: 8. The V gene's germline CDR1 is SGHRS and CDR2 YFSETQ. The CDR3 has 16 residues. This CDR3 reads CASSLGHSGRRETQYF. In DNA form, the CDR3 reads TGCGCCAGCAGCTTGGGACATAGCGGGAGACGGGAGACCCAGTACTTC.